The present TCR beta chain was sequenced within a study of shared clonotypes between healthy human individuals. In germline, CDR1 is SGHTA, CDR2 FQGNSA. There are 17 residues in the CDR3. The junction had 13 bases not matched to a gene; V was cut back by 4 bases and J by 5 bases. Only CD45RO-negative cells positively selected for CCR7 counted as naive CD8 cells, so terminally differentiated effector memory CD45RA+ cells were excluded. Assay used: immunoSEQ multiplex PCR; TCRdb lists only in-frame clones, some missing. The sample lists millions of clones, about 92% occurring once. The sample comprised naive CD8+ T cells from PBMCs. This sequence originates from a man between 18 and 29 years old in good health. Some clones in this sample may be carry-over from other donors' samples. J is TRBJ2-7 and V is TRBV7-2; 11 nucleotides align to TRBD2. CDR3 coding DNA: TGTGCCAGCAGCTCCCCGGCCCGACTAGCGGGAACGGACGAGCAGTACTTC. It specifies CASSSPARLAGTDEQYF.